The 24 T cell receptor beta chains presented below share a single source sample, sequenced in a study of T cell changes during pregnancy in multiple sclerosis. The table came from immunoSEQ multiplex PCR; TCRdb's copy has only in-frame clones and leaves some out. This sample has approximately 39,000 clones; 85% to 95% occur once, and the top ten carry around 0.4%. This specimen was CD4+ T cells from peripheral blood mononuclear cells, taken in the second trimester of pregnancy. These receptors all come from a female donor with multiple sclerosis, enrolled in a pregnancy study.

V is TRBV5-1 and J is TRBJ2-7; TRBD2 matches 16 bases. V shed 7 bases and J 2 bases; nucleotides not matched to a gene: 18. The CDR3 is made up of 20 amino acids. Germline V gives CDR1 SGHRS, CDR2 YFSETQ. The CDR3 reads CASPGLAGGGIGRTPYEQYF. CDR3 nucleotide sequence: TGCGCCAGCCCGGGACTAGCGGGGGGGGGTATAGGAAGAACTCCCTACGAGCAGTACTTC.

The chain links TRBV11-2 to TRBJ1-1; 7 nucleotides agree with TRBD1. Germline V lookup: CDR1 SGHAT, CDR2 FQNNGV. The CDR3 runs to 13 residues. After removal of 6 bases from V and 5 bases from J, the junction contained 6 bases not matched to a gene. CDR3 residues: CASRRGQGTEAFF. In DNA form, the CDR3 reads TGTGCCAGCAGGAGGGGGCAGGGGACTGAAGCTTTCTTT.

The chain has TRBV7-6 and TRBJ2-7; 11 bases line up with TRBD2. The CDR3 runs to 14 residues. The V segment lost 5 bases and the J segment 2 bases; nucleotides outside the gene matches: 2. CDR1 and CDR2 from the germline V gene are SGHVS and FNYEAQ. CDR3 loop: CASSGSGRAYEQYF. For the CDR3, the DNA is TGTGCCAGCAGCGGTAGCGGGAGGGCCTACGAGCAGTACTTC.

V gene TRBV5-1 combines with J gene TRBJ2-1; D is ambiguous. Germline V gene data show CDR1 as SGHRS and CDR2 as YFSETQ. The CDR3 covers 13 residues. Trimming shortened V by 0 bases and J by 5 bases, and 6 bases separated the two germline ends. The CDR3 is CASSLERNNEQFF. The CDR3 region has the DNA TGCGCCAGCAGCTTGGAGCGAAACAATGAGCAGTTCTTC. The full variable domain, with the rest looked up from reference TRBV5-1 and TRBJ2-1, is KAGVTQTPRYLIKTRGQQVTLSCSPISGHRSVSWYQQTPGQGLQFLFEYFSETQRNKGNFPGRFSGRQFSNSRSEMNVSTLELGDSALYLCASSLERNNEQFFGPGTRLTVL.

This clone was counted once. The V and J genes are TRBV7-9 and TRBJ1-1; D is unresolved. The CDR3 loop spans 16 amino acids. V was clipped by 2 bases and J by 1 base, with 14 bases between them. Germline V CDR1 and CDR2: SEHNR, FQNEAQ (reference sequence). The CDR3 bases are TGTGCCAGCAGCTTATGGGGTGGGGAGAGGAACACTGAAGCTTTCTTT. It codes for CASSLWGGERNTEAFF.

The J gene is TRBJ2-6, the V gene TRBV9; D is ambiguous. Germline V gene data show CDR1 as SGDLS and CDR2 as YYNGEE. V lost 4 bases, J lost 0 bases, and 14 bases lay in between. The CDR3 spans 17 residues. CDR3 coding DNA: TGTGCCAGCAGCCCACAGATTACCAGCTCTGGGGCCAACGTCCTGACTTTC. Its protein is CASSPQITSSGANVLTF. The full variable domain, completed using reference TRBV9 and TRBJ2-6, is DSGVTQTPKHLITATGQRVTLRCSPRSGDLSVYWYQQSLDQGLQFLIQYYNGEERAKGNILERFSAQQFPDLHSELNLSSLELGDSALYFCASSPQITSSGANVLTFGAGSRLTVL.

This chain connects TRBV6-5 to TRBJ2-1, with D maybe TRBD2 (6 bases). Germline CDR1 MNHEY, CDR2 SVGAGI. V lost 6 bases to trimming and J lost 6 bases, with 15 bases between them. This CDR3 has 14 residues. Here the CDR3 DNA reads TGTGCCAGCAGGGCCCACGGGGGTACCAATGAGCAGTTCTTC. Its protein product is CASRAHGGTNEQFF.

The gene calls are TRBV2 and TRBJ2-1; the match to TRBD1 covers 10 bases. The CDR3 length is 14 residues. After removal of 6 bases from V and 5 bases from J, the junction contained 4 bases not matched to a gene. The germline V gene has CDR1 SNHLY and CDR2 FYNNEI. CDR3 amino acids: CASRRDRGDNEQFF. In DNA, the CDR3 is TGTGCCAGCAGGAGGGACAGGGGAGACAATGAGCAGTTCTTC.

CDR3 region: CASSLGPGGTGELFF. In DNA form, the CDR3 reads TGTGCCAGCAGCCTAGGACCAGGAGGGACCGGGGAGCTGTTTTTT. The rearrangement joins TRBV7-9 to TRBJ2-2, with a tentative D call TRBD2 (6 bases). V lost 5 bases to trimming and J lost 5 bases, with 15 bases between them. Germline values: CDR1 SEHNR, CDR2 FQNEAQ (reference sequence). The CDR3 has 15 residues. The complete variable domain, with remaining parts taken from reference TRBV7-9 and TRBJ2-2, reads DTGVSQNPRHKITKRGQNVTFRCDPISEHNRLYWYRQTLGQGPEFLTYFQNEAQLEKSRLLSDRFSAERPKGSFSTLEIQRTEQGDSAMYLCASSLGPGGTGELFFGEGSRLTVL.

The J gene is TRBJ2-3, the V gene TRBV4-3; 8 bases agree with TRBD1. The germline V gene has CDR1 LGHNA and CDR2 YSLEER. Trimming at V came to 1 base and at J to 3 bases, leaving 6 bases not matched to a gene. This CDR3 spans 16 amino acids. CDR3 nucleotides: TGCGCCAGCAGCCAAGCCTCAGGGGGCCGGACAGATACGCAGTATTTT. It codes for CASSQASGGRTDTQYF.

The gene calls are TRBV28 and TRBJ2-7; tentatively, D is TRBD1 (7 bases). Trimming took off 6 bases at V and 3 bases at J, with 15 bases between the two ends. There are 14 residues in the CDR3. Germline-derived CDR1 and CDR2 are MDHEN and SYDVKM. The CDR3 DNA reads TGTGCCAGCAGGGGGCGGGACAGCTTCTACGAGCAGTACTTC. It codes for CASRGRDSFYEQYF.

The V call is TRBV5-8, the J call TRBJ2-1; 7 bases line up with TRBD2. Per germline, CDR1 SGHTS and CDR2 YDEGEE. This CDR3 comprises 13 residues. The ends lost 4 bases at V and 7 bases at J; junction bases unmatched: 5. CDR3 nucleotide sequence: TGTGCCAGCAGCATAGGGAGGGAGAATGAGCAGTTCTTC. Translation: CASSIGRENEQFF.

The chain carries TRBV6-1 and TRBJ2-5; tentative D call: TRBD2 (5 bases). V lost 5 bases to trimming and J lost 0 bases, with 10 bases between them. CDR1 and CDR2 (germline): MNHNS, SASEGT. This CDR3 region has 14 residues. CDR3 in amino acids: CASSKRTDQETQYF. CDR3 in DNA: TGTGCCAGCAGTAAGCGGACGGACCAAGAGACCCAGTACTTC.

This chain connects TRBV7-7 to TRBJ2-3; TRBD2 is a possible D gene (5 bases). The CDR3 contains 13 residues. V shed 3 bases and J shed 5 bases, with 9 bases lying between them. Per germline, CDR1 SSHAT and CDR2 FNYEAQ (reference sequence). Here the CDR3 DNA reads TGTGCCAGCAGCTTGGACTGGGGAGATACGCAGTATTTT. It encodes CASSLDWGDTQYF.

V and J are TRBV12-5 and TRBJ1-2, with D possibly TRBD1 on 5 matching bases. Trimming removed 6 bases from V and 2 bases from J, with 13 bases in between. The CDR3 extends over 14 amino acids. Germline CDR1 and CDR2: LGHNT and FRNRAP. The chain's CDR3 is CASGAGTENYGYTF. In DNA form, the CDR3 reads TGTGCTAGTGGCGCCGGGACTGAGAACTATGGCTACACCTTC.

V gene TRBV28 combines with J gene TRBJ2-7; 9 nucleotides align to TRBD1. Germline V CDR1 and CDR2: MDHEN, SYDVKM. J was trimmed by 4 bases and V by 6 bases; bases with no gene match: 13. The CDR3 has 16 amino acids. DNA for the CDR3: TGTGCCAGCAGCTACAACAGGGGGCCTTCACGATACGAGCAGTACTTC. It specifies CASSYNRGPSRYEQYF.

The V gene is TRBV29-1, the J gene TRBJ1-3; 8 positions agree with TRBD1. The CDR3 spans 13 residues. CDR1 is SQVTM and CDR2 is ANQGSEA in the germline V gene. J lost 8 bases, V lost 7 bases, and 10 bases had no gene match. The CDR3 nucleotides are TGCAGCGCCGCCCAGACAGGGGTGGACACCATATATTTT. Its protein is CSAAQTGVDTIYF.

The rearrangement links TRBV19 to TRBJ1-2, with TRBD1 matching 11 bases. Per germline, CDR1 LNHDA and CDR2 SQIVND (reference sequence). CDR3 size: 17 residues. The ends lost 3 bases at V and 8 bases at J; junction bases unmatched: 14. The CDR3 DNA sequence: TGTGCCAGTAGTATCTGGGACAGGGGGGGTCTTCGAGTGGGCTACACCTTC. Translating gives CASSIWDRGGLRVGYTF.

This clone appeared once. The V and J genes are TRBV12-5 and TRBJ2-3; 7 positions match TRBD1. The trim removed 1 base at V and 4 bases at J, leaving 5 bases unmatched. Germline V lookup: CDR1 LGHNT, CDR2 FRNRAP. CDR3 size: 15 residues. In DNA form, the CDR3 reads TGTGCTAGTGGTTTGGACAGGGGCTACGCAGATACGCAGTATTTT. Amino acids: CASGLDRGYADTQYF.

The CDR3 is CASSQPGLAKETQYF. The CDR3 DNA sequence: TGTGCCAGCAGTCAGCCGGGACTAGCGAAAGAGACCCAGTACTTC. V usage is TRBV28 and J usage is TRBJ2-5, with 10 bases identical to TRBD2. The J segment lost 3 bases and the V segment lost 5 bases, leaving 6 bases of the junction unmatched. CDR1 and CDR2 (germline): MDHEN, SYDVKM. The length of the CDR3 is 15 residues.

This sequence joins TRBV7-3 and TRBJ2-1; 10 nucleotides align to TRBD2. Germline V gene sequence: CDR1 SGHTA, CDR2 FQGTGA. With V trimmed by 6 bases and J by 9 bases, 11 bases remained unmatched. The CDR3 spans 15 residues. DNA of the CDR3: TGTGCCAGCAGTCCTCTGAGCGGGGGGGTGGGTGAGCAGTTCTTC. This encodes CASSPLSGGVGEQFF.

V is TRBV4-1 and J is TRBJ1-1; D ambiguous. The germline V gene has CDR1 MGHRA and CDR2 YSYEKL. Trimming cost V 1 base and J 6 bases, with 15 bases left between them. The CDR3 contains 15 residues. In DNA form, the CDR3 reads TGCGCCAGCAGCCAAGTAGGAGGGCTCACTGCTGAAGCTTTCTTT. It encodes CASSQVGGLTAEAFF.

This chain uses TRBV5-4 with TRBJ2-5; 7 bases align to TRBD1. The germline gives CDR1 SGHNT, CDR2 YYREEE (reference sequence). This CDR3 has 15 residues. The ends lost 0 bases at V and 5 bases at J; junction bases unmatched: 7. The CDR3 DNA reads as TGTGCCAGCAGCTTGGGACAGGGCTTTGGGGAGACCCAGTACTTC. Its translation: CASSLGQGFGETQYF.

As for this clone: A read error may account for a junction end that differs from germline. The V call is TRBV5-4, the J call TRBJ1-5, with D tentatively TRBD1 (5 bases). The CDR3 is 16 residues long. CDR1 is SGHNT and CDR2 is YYREEE in the germline V gene (reference sequence). CDR3 nucleotide sequence: TGTGCCAGCAGCTCCGGGGGGGATCGTAGCTATCAGCCCCAGCATTTT. This gives the protein CASSSGGDRSYQPQHF.